This passage covers 15 T cell receptor beta chains from one sample sequenced in a study of T cell responses to AZD1222 COVID-19 vaccine. The protocol was immunoSEQ multiplex PCR, while the TCRdb copy is restricted to in-frame clones and leaves out a portion. The sample lists more than 110,000 clones, about 89% occurring once. The input for sequencing was peripheral blood, taken on day 0 of AZD1222 vaccination. The source is an adult in good health.

The V gene is TRBV6-4, the J gene TRBJ1-1; D unresolved. CDR1 and CDR2 (germline): MRHNA, SNTAGT. Trimming took off 0 bases at V and 2 bases at J, with 4 bases between the two ends. The CDR3 consists of 13 residues. The CDR3 protein is CASSDSANTEAFF. CDR3 sequence (DNA): TGTGCCAGCAGTGACTCGGCAAACACTGAAGCTTTCTTT.

This chain joins TRBV27 and TRBJ1-3, with D uncertain. Trimming shortened V by 1 base and J by 3 bases, and 7 bases separated the two germline ends. The CDR3 loop spans 14 amino acids. Germline V gives CDR1 MNHEY, CDR2 SMNVEV (reference sequence). Here the CDR3 reads CASSLLGSGNTIYF. The CDR3 DNA reads as TGTGCCAGCAGTTTATTGGGGAGTGGAAACACCATATATTTT.

The chain employs TRBV6-1 and TRBJ2-3, with D possibly matching TRBD2 (5 bases). V gave up 3 bases and J gave up 1 base, with 17 bases separating them. Germline V gene sequence: CDR1 MNHNS, CDR2 SASEGT. The CDR3 extends over 17 amino acids. The CDR3 region has the DNA TGTGCCAGCAGTGAGGTCCTCGGAAACGGGGGCACAGATACGCAGTATTTT. Translating it yields CASSEVLGNGGTDTQYF.

The V and J genes are TRBV3-1 (or the pseudogene TRBV3-2) and TRBJ2-3, with 10 nucleotides matching TRBD2. Germline CDR1 is LGHDT and CDR2 is YNNKEL (reference sequence). There are 15 residues in the CDR3. V was clipped by 0 bases and J by 6 bases; unmatched bases: 3. CDR3 in DNA: TGTGCCAGCAGCCAAGATCAACTAGCGGGGGATACGCAGTATTTT. This codes for CASSQDQLAGDTQYF.

This clone was seen once. The V and J genes are TRBV5-5 and TRBJ1-4; TRBD1 matches at 9 bases. The CDR3 extends over 16 amino acids. Germline V gene lookup returns CDR1 SGHKS and CDR2 YYEKEE (reference sequence). V gave up 0 bases and J gave up 7 bases; unmatched junction bases: 7. Here the CDR3 reads CASSLGSRTGVEKLFF. CDR3 sequence (DNA): TGTGCCAGCAGCTTGGGTTCTAGGACAGGGGTTGAAAAACTGTTTTTT.

In this sample, this clone turned up a few times. The chain has TRBV24-1 and TRBJ2-3; D is undetermined. The CDR3 runs to 16 residues. Germline V gives CDR1 KGHDR, CDR2 SFDVKD. V lost 2 bases to trimming and J lost 6 bases, with 17 bases between them. For the CDR3, the DNA is TGTGCCACCAGTGATTCTACCTCTTTACCACGGGATACGCAGTATTTT. The encoded protein is CATSDSTSLPRDTQYF.

The rearrangement links TRBV4-1 to TRBJ2-5; 14 bases match TRBD2. V was pared by 4 bases and J by 4 bases, with 5 bases of the junction left unmatched. CDR3 size: 16 residues. The germline V gene encodes CDR1 MGHRA and CDR2 YSYEKL. CDR3 region: CASSRGLAGVSETQYF. The CDR3 nucleotides read TGCGCCAGCAGCCGGGGACTAGCGGGAGTTTCAGAGACCCAGTACTTC.

This chain connects TRBV7-2 to TRBJ2-3; TRBD1 aligns across 9 bases. With V trimmed by 2 bases and J by 5 bases, 14 bases remained unmatched. Germline V gives CDR1 SGHTA, CDR2 FQGNSA. CDR3 length: 18 residues. Here the CDR3 DNA reads TGTGCCAGCAGCTTACTCGTCGGGACAGGGTGGTCCCAAGATACGCAGTATTTT. Its translation: CASSLLVGTGWSQDTQYF.

V and J are TRBV4-1 and TRBJ2-5, with 8 bases that match TRBD2. The CDR3 sequence is 15 residues long. Germline trimming cut 0 bases from V and 4 bases from J; bases unmatched to any gene: 4. The germline CDR1 and CDR2 sequences are MGHRA and YSYEKL. This chain's CDR3 is CASSQDPGGAETQYF. The CDR3 DNA reads TGCGCCAGCAGCCAAGACCCGGGAGGGGCAGAGACCCAGTACTTC.

V usage is TRBV29-1 and J usage is TRBJ2-7; weak D call: TRBD2 (5 bases). Germline values: CDR1 SQVTM, CDR2 ANQGSEA. V lost 4 bases, J lost 0 bases, and 16 bases lay in between. The CDR3 loop spans 15 amino acids. CDR3 sequence: CSVVVGVSNSYEQYF. CDR3 in DNA: TGCAGCGTTGTGGTGGGAGTATCTAACTCCTACGAGCAGTACTTC.

The chain employs TRBV4-1 and TRBJ1-3; 7 bases align to TRBD1. Germline V gene sequence: CDR1 MGHRA, CDR2 YSYEKL. The J segment lost 3 bases and the V segment lost 3 bases, leaving 2 bases of the junction unmatched. The CDR3 sequence is 14 residues long. CDR3 DNA sequence: TGCGCCAGCAGCCAGGGACAGTTTGGAAACACCATATATTTT. Amino acid sequence: CASSQGQFGNTIYF.

The chain is built from TRBV12-3 or TRBV12-4 and TRBJ2-1; the D gene is possibly TRBD1 (6 bases). The CDR3 covers 12 residues. Trimming shortened V by 5 bases and J by 8 bases, and 10 bases separated the two germline ends. CDR3 sequence reads: CASSKTGHEQFF. The CDR3 bases are TGTGCCAGCAGTAAGACAGGTCATGAGCAGTTCTTC.

The V and J genes are TRBV12-5 and TRBJ1-4; the match to TRBD1 covers 8 bases. This CDR3 spans 16 amino acids. V was pared by 6 bases and J by 0 bases, with 6 bases of the junction left unmatched. Germline V gives CDR1 LGHNT, CDR2 FRNRAP. CDR3 in amino acids: CASGTGTGPTNEKLFF. The DNA of the CDR3 is TGTGCTAGTGGAACCGGGACAGGCCCAACTAATGAAAAACTGTTTTTT.

The chain carries TRBV7-9 and TRBJ2-2; D not certain. Germline CDR1 and CDR2: SEHNR and FQNEAQ (reference sequence). CDR3 length: 14 amino acids. Trimming removed 0 bases from V and 1 base from J, with 3 bases in between. The CDR3 DNA follows: TGTGCCAGCAGCTTAGCGGTGAACACCGGGGAGCTGTTTTTT. This encodes CASSLAVNTGELFF.

The chain recombines TRBV30 with TRBJ1-6, with 7 bases matching TRBD1. Germline V CDR1 and CDR2: GTSNPN, SVGIG (reference sequence). This CDR3 contains 17 residues. The V gene end was trimmed by 4 bases and the J gene end by 1 base; junction bases not matched to a gene: 10. CDR3 in amino acids: CAWIGTGVKSYNSPLHF. The CDR3 DNA is TGTGCCTGGATCGGAACAGGGGTGAAGTCCTATAATTCACCCCTCCACTTT. Based on the CDR3 plus reference TRBV30 and TRBJ1-6, the full variable domain is SQTIHQWPATLVQPVGSPLSLECTVEGTSNPNLYWYRQAAGRGLQLLFYSVGIGQISSEVPQNLSASRPQDRQFILSSKKLLLSDSGFYLCAWIGTGVKSYNSPLHFGNGTRLTVT.